The 28 T cell receptor beta chains in this list originate from one sample, sequenced in a study of OX40 agonist ivuxolimab in advanced cancers. Libraries were prepared by immunoSEQ multiplex PCR; TCRdb keeps only in-frame clonotypes and omits some of them. The sample yields about 130,000 clones, around 90% seen once. The sequences come from CD4+ or CD8+ T cells sorted from blood, collected in a trial of the OX40 agonist ivuxolimab. The receptors stem from an adult with an advanced solid tumor such as melanoma, head and neck, liver or kidney cancer.

J is TRBJ2-1 and V is TRBV9; the D gene is possibly TRBD2 (6 bases). Germline assignment: CDR1 SGDLS and CDR2 YYNGEE. Deletions cut 0 bases from V and 6 bases from J, with 10 bases between. The CDR3 is 14 amino acids. The CDR3 nucleotides are TGTGCCAGCAGCGTAGGGGGGGAGGTCAATGAGCAGTTCTTC. This codes for CASSVGGEVNEQFF.

V and J are TRBV28 and TRBJ1-6; D remains ambiguous. Germline V gene data show CDR1 as MDHEN and CDR2 as SYDVKM. The CDR3 spans 12 residues. V was trimmed by 6 bases and J by 10 bases, leaving 10 bases between them. As DNA, the CDR3 is TGTGCCAGCAGAGACTGGGCCTCACCCCTCCACTTT. This sequence encodes CASRDWASPLHF.

V usage is TRBV7-9 and J usage is TRBJ2-2; no clear D gene. The germline gives CDR1 SEHNR, CDR2 FQNEAQ (reference sequence). CDR3 length: 15 residues. V shed 2 bases and J shed 3 bases, with 10 bases lying between them. As DNA, the CDR3 is TGTGCCAGCAGCTTACTGGGTTTTGACACCGGGGAGCTGTTTTTT. Translation gives CASSLLGFDTGELFF.

This clone was seen just once. The gene calls are TRBV5-1 and TRBJ2-5, with a possible D match to TRBD1 (7 bases). The tail of the sequence fits TRBJ2-7 better, so the J call may be wrong. Germline loops: CDR1 SGHRS, CDR2 YFSETQ. This CDR3 comprises 14 residues. In DNA form, the CDR3 reads TGCGCCAGCAGGGAGGGACAGAGCTCCTACGAGCAGTACTTC. It yields the protein CASREGQSSYEQYF.

This chain joins TRBV14 and TRBJ2-5; unclear D gene. Germline V gives CDR1 SGHDN, CDR2 FVKESK. The CDR3 runs 13 residues. Trimming cost V 2 bases and J 2 bases, with 6 bases left between them. CDR3 loop: CASSQYSQETQYF. The CDR3 nucleotides read TGTGCCAGCAGCCAATATAGTCAAGAGACCCAGTACTTC. Combining the CDR3 with reference TRBV14 and TRBJ2-5 gives the whole variable domain EAGVTQFPSHSVIEKGQTVTLRCDPISGHDNLYWYRRVMGKEIKFLLHFVKESKQDESGMPNNRFLAERTGGTYSTLKVQPAELEDSGVYFCASSQYSQETQYFGPGTRLLVL.

The rearrangement uses TRBV28 and TRBJ1-5; no clear D. The germline CDR1 and CDR2 sequences are MDHEN and SYDVKM. This CDR3 has 16 residues. Trimming shortened V by 5 bases and J by 2 bases, and 16 bases separated the two germline ends. Here the CDR3 reads CASSPRGGVGNQPQHF. CDR3 bases: TGTGCCAGCAGTCCCAGAGGTGGAGTAGGCAATCAGCCCCAGCATTTT.

J is TRBJ2-7 and V is TRBV30; D is unresolved. The germline gives CDR1 GTSNPN, CDR2 SVGIG (reference sequence). The CDR3 spans 12 residues. Trimming pared 2 bases from V and 4 bases from J, leaving 9 bases between. In nucleotides, the CDR3 is TGTGCCTGGAGTTTTGGGCGGTACGAGCAGTACTTC. This gives the protein CAWSFGRYEQYF.

The chain carries TRBV28 and TRBJ1-5; 8 nucleotides line up with TRBD1. The junction had 7 bases not matched to a gene; V was cut back by 3 bases and J by 6 bases. Germline loops: CDR1 MDHEN, CDR2 SYDVKM. The CDR3 sequence is 15 residues long. CDR3 sequence reads: CASSFNRGTIQPQHF. CDR3 nucleotide sequence: TGTGCCAGCAGTTTTAACAGGGGGACGATTCAGCCCCAGCATTTT.

V gene TRBV23-1 combines with J gene TRBJ2-5, with 9 nucleotides matching TRBD2. TRBV23-1 is an open reading frame, and its role is uncertain. V shed 6 bases and J 2 bases; nucleotides not matched to a gene: 7. The CDR3 is 15 amino acids. CDR3 amino acids: CASRTSGSRQETQYF. CDR3 bases: TGCGCCAGCAGGACTAGCGGATCCCGGCAAGAGACCCAGTACTTC.

The J gene is TRBJ2-1, the V gene TRBV19; 8 nucleotides align to TRBD2. CDR1 is LNHDA and CDR2 is SQIVND in the germline V gene (reference sequence). This CDR3 comprises 15 residues. Losses at the gene ends were 6 bases for V and 1 base for J; bases not matched to a gene: 5. CDR3 protein: CASRELAGSYNEQFF. The DNA of the CDR3 is TGTGCCAGTAGGGAATTAGCGGGGTCCTACAATGAGCAGTTCTTC. The full variable domain, completed using reference TRBV19 and TRBJ2-1, is DGGITQSPKYLFRKEGQNVTLSCEQNLNHDAMYWYRQDPGQGLRLIYYSQIVNDFQKGDIAEGYSVSREKKESFPLTVTSAQKNPTAFYLCASRELAGSYNEQFFGPGTRLTVL.

The gene calls are TRBV9 and TRBJ2-5; 9 bases fit TRBD1. Germline CDR1 is SGDLS and CDR2 is YYNGEE. V trimming: 3 bases; J trimming: 5 bases; junction bases outside the gene matches: 8. CDR3 length equals 15 residues. The CDR3, as DNA: TGTGCCAGCAGCGAGAACAGGGGGCCAGGGGAGACCCAGTACTTC. Its protein is CASSENRGPGETQYF. Complete variable domain (other parts from reference TRBV9 and TRBJ2-5): DSGVTQTPKHLITATGQRVTLRCSPRSGDLSVYWYQQSLDQGLQFLIQYYNGEERAKGNILERFSAQQFPDLHSELNLSSLELGDSALYFCASSENRGPGETQYFGPGTRLLVL.

The genes are TRBV5-6 and TRBJ2-1; D is perhaps TRBD2 (5 bases). The germline V gene has CDR1 SGHDT and CDR2 YYEEEE. The CDR3 extends over 15 amino acids. V was clipped by 1 base and J by 1 base, with 9 bases between them. For the CDR3, the DNA is TGTGCCAGCAGCTTGCGGGGTGGGTCCTACAATGAGCAGTTCTTC. Residues: CASSLRGGSYNEQFF.

This clone was counted ten times or more. The chain couples TRBV2 to TRBJ2-7; D not resolved. The ends were cut back, 7 bases at V and 4 bases at J, with 11 bases in the middle. Looked up from germline, CDR1 is SNHLY and CDR2 is FYNNEI. This CDR3 contains 12 residues. The CDR3 nucleotides read TGTGCCAGCACCACCAAGGGATACGAGCAGTACTTC. Protein product: CASTTKGYEQYF.

The chain is built from TRBV5-1 and TRBJ2-5, with 8 bases lining up with TRBD1. Matching the DNA end better, TRBJ2-7 makes the J call doubtful. There are 17 residues in the CDR3. Germline V gene sequence: CDR1 SGHRS, CDR2 YFSETQ. CDR3 amino acids: CASSDGQGSGGFYEQYF. The CDR3 DNA reads as TGCGCCAGCAGCGACGGACAGGGAAGCGGCGGGTTCTACGAGCAGTACTTC.

The chain employs TRBV9 and TRBJ2-7, with TRBD2 identical over 7 bases. V dropped 1 base and J dropped 5; count of bases not matched to a gene: 9. This CDR3 spans 15 amino acids. Germline CDR1 reads SGDLS; CDR2 reads YYNGEE. The CDR3 region has the DNA TGTGCCAGCAGCGTAAGTGGAGGGAGGGCCCACGAGCAGTACTTC. Translation gives CASSVSGGRAHEQYF. Combining the CDR3 with reference TRBV9 and TRBJ2-7 gives the whole variable domain DSGVTQTPKHLITATGQRVTLRCSPRSGDLSVYWYQQSLDQGLQFLIQYYNGEERAKGNILERFSAQQFPDLHSELNLSSLELGDSALYFCASSVSGGRAHEQYFGPGTRLTVT.

The genes are TRBV4-1 and TRBJ2-5; D gene uncertain. The germline V gene encodes CDR1 MGHRA and CDR2 YSYEKL. This CDR3 has 13 amino acids. The V end was cut by 3 bases, the J end by 0 bases, with 5 bases between. CDR3 loop: CASSHRNQETQYF. DNA for the CDR3: TGCGCCAGCAGCCACCGGAACCAAGAGACCCAGTACTTC.

The CDR3 coding sequence is TGTGCCAGCAGCCCGGACAGGGGGCGGGAGCTGTTTTTT. This gives the protein CASSPDRGRELFF. This chain joins TRBV7-2 and TRBJ2-2, with 11 bases that match TRBD1. Germline assignment: CDR1 SGHTA and CDR2 FQGNSA. The V segment lost 5 bases and the J segment 9 bases; nucleotides outside the gene matches: 2. CDR3 length: 13 residues.

This sequence joins TRBV6-5 and TRBJ2-3; D gene unclear. The V gene's germline CDR1 is MNHEY and CDR2 SVGAGI. V was cut by 2 bases and J by 5 bases, with 8 bases left in between. The CDR3 has 13 amino acids. The CDR3: CASSYRGLDTQYF. Written as DNA, the CDR3 is TGTGCCAGCAGTTACCGAGGTCTAGATACGCAGTATTTT.

The chain carries TRBV9 and TRBJ1-5; D might be TRBD1 (5 bases). The CDR3 is made up of 15 amino acids. The germline V gene has CDR1 SGDLS and CDR2 YYNGEE. The germline V and J ends were trimmed by 0 bases and 0 bases, with 7 bases remaining between them. CDR3 sequence: CASSVEGYSNQPQHF. The CDR3 DNA follows: TGTGCCAGCAGCGTAGAGGGGTATAGCAATCAGCCCCAGCATTTT.

This chain joins TRBV7-9 and TRBJ2-3; D perhaps matches TRBD2 (6 bases). Trimming stripped 5 bases from V and 0 bases from J, with 12 bases between. CDR3 length equals 15 residues. CDR1 is SEHNR and CDR2 is FQNEAQ in the germline V gene (reference sequence). Here the CDR3 reads CASSTRTTSTDTQYF. DNA for the CDR3: TGTGCCAGCAGCACCCGGACTACTAGCACAGATACGCAGTATTTT.

This clone was recorded a few times. The rearrangement joins TRBV5-1 to TRBJ2-1; 8 nucleotides line up with TRBD1. The germline gives CDR1 SGHRS, CDR2 YFSETQ. The J segment lost 9 bases and the V segment lost 4 bases, leaving 12 bases of the junction unmatched. CDR3 size: 15 residues. CDR3 in amino acids: CASSRGTGGSSEQFF. CDR3 DNA: TGCGCCAGCAGCCGAGGGACAGGAGGCAGCAGTGAGCAGTTCTTC.

V and J are TRBV7-8 and TRBJ1-4; D ambiguous. V was trimmed by 1 base and J by 6 bases, leaving 6 bases between them. The CDR3 contains 13 residues. In germline, CDR1 is SGHVS, CDR2 FQNEAQ. CDR3 sequence reads: CASSLGSYEKLFF. CDR3 sequence (DNA): TGTGCCAGCAGCTTAGGCTCTTATGAAAAACTGTTTTTT.

V gene TRBV6-5 combines with J gene TRBJ1-3; D unresolved. V shed 0 bases and J shed 2 bases, with 11 bases lying between them. The CDR3 is 16 residues long. CDR1 and CDR2 (germline): MNHEY, SVGAGI. In DNA, the CDR3 is TGTGCCAGCAGTTACTCGTCAGGTTCTGCTGGAAACACCATATATTTT. Translating gives CASSYSSGSAGNTIYF.

CDR3 nucleotide sequence: TGTGCCAGCAGCACTAGGACAGGGGGATATTGGGAGCAGTACTTC. Its protein product is CASSTRTGGYWEQYF. This sequence joins TRBV5-6 and TRBJ2-7; 10 bases are a match to TRBD1. There are 15 residues in the CDR3. Germline trimming cut 4 bases from V and 7 bases from J; bases unmatched to any gene: 11. Germline CDR1 is SGHDT and CDR2 is YYEEEE.

This rearrangement joins TRBV7-2 to TRBJ1-5; D is unresolved. The length of the CDR3 is 13 residues. In germline, CDR1 is SGHTA, CDR2 FQGNSA. V lost 3 bases to trimming and J lost 0 bases, with 3 bases between them. Written as DNA, the CDR3 is TGTGCCAGCAGCTTCTATAGCAATCAGCCCCAGCATTTT. It encodes CASSFYSNQPQHF.

J is TRBJ2-7 and V is TRBV18; 10 nucleotides line up with TRBD2. V lost 1 base, J lost 1 base, and 7 bases stayed unmatched. Germline CDR1 and CDR2: KGHSH and LQKENI. The CDR3 length is 17 residues. Here the CDR3 DNA reads TGTGCCAGCTCACCACTAGGACTAGCGGCGAGTTCCTACGAGCAGTACTTC. This gives the protein CASSPLGLAASSYEQYF.

This sequence joins TRBV7-9 and TRBJ2-7; TRBD2 matches at 8 bases. V was clipped by 1 base and J by 2 bases; unmatched bases: 4. The CDR3 contains 15 residues. Germline V gene data show CDR1 as SEHNR and CDR2 as FQNEAQ (reference sequence). Written as DNA, the CDR3 is TGTGCCAGCAGCTTAGGGGCCGGGAGGGCCTACGAGCAGTACTTC. Amino acid sequence: CASSLGAGRAYEQYF.

The gene calls are TRBV27 and TRBJ1-2; 10 bases map to TRBD1. Trimming cost V 3 bases and J 5 bases; bases outside gene matches: 3. The germline gives CDR1 MNHEY, CDR2 SMNVEV (reference sequence). This CDR3 spans 14 amino acids. The CDR3 nucleotides are TGTGCCAGCAGTTTCGACAGGGGGCGGTATGGCTACACCTTC. Its protein is CASSFDRGRYGYTF.